The rows below give T cell receptor beta chains drawn from one sample of a study of cytomegalovirus exposure and HLA in healthy donors. Using immunoSEQ multiplex PCR, the repertoire was profiled, and TCRdb retains in-frame clones only, with some absent. This table lists roughly 140,000 clones. Sequencing was carried out using PBMCs. The receptors were gathered from a man aged 35 to 55 in good health and CMV-seronegative. Each CDR3 is given with its conserved first and last residue. The D gene is left open where the match is weak.

cdr3_length: 15; j_call: TRBJ1-1; d_call: NA; v_call: TRBV5-1; cdr3_nt: TGCGCCAGCAGCTTGGCAGGGGCCGCTAACACTGAAGCTTTCTTT; cdr3_aa: CASSLAGAANTEAFF
cdr3_length: 17; j_call: TRBJ1-4; d_call: NA; v_call: TRBV4-3; cdr3_nt: TGCGCCAGCAGCCAAGATGTCGGGGGCGGGGGAGGTGAAAAACTGTTTTTT; cdr3_aa: CASSQDVGGGGGEKLFF
cdr3_length: 14; j_call: TRBJ2-7; d_call: TRBD1; v_call: TRBV7-2; cdr3_nt: TGTGCCAGCAGCCCACGACAGGGTGTTGTCGAGCAGTACTTC; cdr3_aa: CASSPRQGVVEQYF
cdr3_length: 15; j_call: TRBJ1-3; d_call: NA; v_call: TRBV11-3; cdr3_nt: TGTGCCAGCAGCTATGACGGGAGCTCTGGAAACACCATATATTTT; cdr3_aa: CASSYDGSSGNTIYF
cdr3_length: 14; j_call: TRBJ2-1; d_call: TRBD2; v_call: TRBV7-3; cdr3_nt: TGTGCCAGCAGCCCATCTAGCGGGGCCAATGAGCAGTTCTTC; cdr3_aa: CASSPSSGANEQFF
cdr3_length: 13; j_call: TRBJ1-4; d_call: TRBD1; v_call: TRBV6-6; cdr3_nt: TGTGCCAGCAGTTGGGACAGGGGCGGAAAACTGTTTTTT; cdr3_aa: CASSWDRGGKLFF
cdr3_length: 18; j_call: TRBJ2-6; d_call: TRBD1; v_call: TRBV27; cdr3_nt: TGTGCCAGCAGTTTGATGACAGGGGCCTACTCTGGGGCCAACGTCCTGACTTTC; cdr3_aa: CASSLMTGAYSGANVLTF
cdr3_length: 19; j_call: TRBJ2-2; d_call: NA; v_call: TRBV7-8; cdr3_nt: TGTGCCAGCAGCTTTTCAAAAAACCTCTCTAAGACGAACACCGGGGAGCTGTTTTTT; cdr3_aa: CASSFSKNLSKTNTGELFF
cdr3_length: 19; j_call: TRBJ2-1; d_call: NA; v_call: TRBV5-6; cdr3_nt: TGTGCCAGCAGCGTAATTCACCCCGGGTTCCAACACTCCTACAATGAGCAGTTCTTC; cdr3_aa: CASSVIHPGFQHSYNEQFF
cdr3_length: 12; j_call: TRBJ2-1; d_call: NA; v_call: TRBV7-2; cdr3_nt: TGTGCCAGCAGCAAGTCCGGGAATGAGCAGTTCTTC; cdr3_aa: CASSKSGNEQFF
cdr3_length: 14; j_call: TRBJ2-7; d_call: TRBD1; v_call: TRBV5-1; cdr3_nt: TGCGCCAGCAGCCCGCCGGGACAGGGTCACGAGCAGTACTTC; cdr3_aa: CASSPPGQGHEQYF
cdr3_length: 11; j_call: TRBJ2-1; d_call: NA; v_call: TRBV20-1; cdr3_nt: TGCAGTTTCCCATCGGGGAATGAGCAGTTCTTC; cdr3_aa: CSFPSGNEQFF
cdr3_length: 19; j_call: TRBJ1-4; d_call: TRBD1; v_call: TRBV5-4; cdr3_nt: TGTGCCAGCAGGTCTTCCGGGACAGGGGGCAATGGGAATAATGAAAAACTGTTTTTT; cdr3_aa: CASRSSGTGGNGNNEKLFF
cdr3_length: 14; j_call: TRBJ2-2; d_call: NA; v_call: TRBV5-1; cdr3_nt: TGCGCCAGCAGCTTGGACCGGGGTACCGGGGAGCTGTTTTTT; cdr3_aa: CASSLDRGTGELFF
cdr3_length: 16; j_call: TRBJ1-2; d_call: TRBD1; v_call: TRBV7-2; cdr3_nt: TGTGCCAGCAGCCCGGACAGGACTCCTACTAACTATGGCTACACCTTC; cdr3_aa: CASSPDRTPTNYGYTF
cdr3_length: 13; j_call: TRBJ2-5; d_call: NA; v_call: TRBV9; cdr3_nt: TGTGCCAGCAGCGAGGGGGGGAGGGAGACCCAGTACTTC; cdr3_aa: CASSEGGRETQYF
cdr3_length: 14; j_call: TRBJ2-2; d_call: NA; v_call: TRBV4-3; cdr3_nt: TGCGCCAGCAGCCAGAGCAGGGGCACCGGGGAGCTGTTTTTT; cdr3_aa: CASSQSRGTGELFF
cdr3_length: 15; j_call: TRBJ2-3; d_call: NA; v_call: TRBV5-5; cdr3_nt: TGTGCCAGCAGCTTGGACTACCTCGGGGCAGATACGCAGTATTTT; cdr3_aa: CASSLDYLGADTQYF
cdr3_length: 12; j_call: TRBJ1-2; d_call: NA; v_call: TRBV5-4; cdr3_nt: TGTGCCAGCAGCTTGGGGCCCGGACTCTCGACCTTC; cdr3_aa: CASSLGPGLSTF
cdr3_length: 13; j_call: TRBJ2-7; d_call: TRBD1; v_call: TRBV2; cdr3_nt: TGTGCCAGCAGCACGGGACAGGGATACGAGCAGTACTTC; cdr3_aa: CASSTGQGYEQYF
cdr3_length: 16; j_call: TRBJ2-3; d_call: TRBD2; v_call: TRBV18; cdr3_nt: TGTGCCAGCTCACCCGATCTAGCGGCTAGCACAGATACGCAGTATTTT; cdr3_aa: CASSPDLAASTDTQYF
cdr3_length: 15; j_call: TRBJ1-5; d_call: NA; v_call: TRBV28; cdr3_nt: TGTGCCAGCAGTTTATCGGGCAGGGTCTCTCAGCCCCAGCATTTT; cdr3_aa: CASSLSGRVSQPQHF
cdr3_length: 16; j_call: TRBJ1-4; d_call: TRBD1; v_call: TRBV11-2; cdr3_nt: TGTGCCAGCAGCCCCCCAGGACAGGGGGAAAGGGAAAAACTGTTTTTT; cdr3_aa: CASSPPGQGEREKLFF